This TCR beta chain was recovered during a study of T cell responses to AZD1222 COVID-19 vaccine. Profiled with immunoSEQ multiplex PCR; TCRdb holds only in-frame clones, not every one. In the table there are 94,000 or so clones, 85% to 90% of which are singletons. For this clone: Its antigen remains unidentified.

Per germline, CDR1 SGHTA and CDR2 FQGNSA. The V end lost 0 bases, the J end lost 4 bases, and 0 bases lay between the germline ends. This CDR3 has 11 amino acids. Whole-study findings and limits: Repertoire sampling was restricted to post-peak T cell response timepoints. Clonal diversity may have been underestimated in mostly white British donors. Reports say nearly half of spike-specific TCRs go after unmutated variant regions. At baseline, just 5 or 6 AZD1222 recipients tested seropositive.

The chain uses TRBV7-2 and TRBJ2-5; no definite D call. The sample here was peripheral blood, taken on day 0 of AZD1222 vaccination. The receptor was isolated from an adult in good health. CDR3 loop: CASSLAETQYF. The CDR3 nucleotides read TGTGCCAGCAGCTTAGCAGAGACCCAGTACTTC.